This paragraph covers one T cell receptor beta chain sequence. The source of the sample is a study of blood T cell repertoires in COVID-19. Produced via immunoSEQ multiplex PCR; TCRdb's table is partial and in-frame only. The sample carries roughly 220,000 clones, 90% recorded once. The specimen sequenced was PBMCs or T cells enriched from blood (not recorded which). The TCR was taken from a young man who had been exposed to COVID-19.

In DNA, the CDR3 is TGTGCCACCAGTGATACAGGGGCCACAGATACGCAGTATTTT. As protein: CATSDTGATDTQYF. The chain uses TRBV24-1 and TRBJ2-3; TRBD1 matches at 7 bases. Looked up from germline, CDR1 is KGHDR and CDR2 is SFDVKD. Unmatched junction bases numbered 1, after V lost 3 bases and J lost 2 bases. The length of the CDR3 is 14 residues.